This T cell receptor (beta chain) derives from a study of CD8 T cells in Susac syndrome. The RNA input was about 0.5 to 1 ug, and it was reverse transcribed with random hexamers. By means of immunoSEQ multiplex PCR, TCR beta CDR3 spanning 54 Vbeta and 13 Jbeta underwent amplification. TCRdb re-called the immunoSEQ multiplex PCR reads with MiXCR, one entry per CDR3 protein. Of some 400,000 distinct CDR3 sequences detected, more than 80% appear once; the ten largest clones hold under 0.15%. Broader study findings: Acknowledgment was made by the study that its TCR sequencing and HLA analysis involved a relatively small number of individuals.

Turning to this clonotype: Its target is not known.

Trimming took 7 bases from V and 4 from J, leaving 8 bases between them. This CDR3 has 12 residues. While CD8+ and CD4+ T cells were isolated negatively, TEMRA cells were enriched by FACS. The material sequenced was CD8+ T cells from PBMCs. The chain recombines TRBV12-3 or TRBV12-4 with TRBJ1-3; D gene uncertain. The receptor was isolated from a human donor with multiple sclerosis. The DNA for the CDR3 is TGTGCCAGCACCGGGTCAGGAAACACCATATATTTT. This translates into CASTGSGNTIYF.